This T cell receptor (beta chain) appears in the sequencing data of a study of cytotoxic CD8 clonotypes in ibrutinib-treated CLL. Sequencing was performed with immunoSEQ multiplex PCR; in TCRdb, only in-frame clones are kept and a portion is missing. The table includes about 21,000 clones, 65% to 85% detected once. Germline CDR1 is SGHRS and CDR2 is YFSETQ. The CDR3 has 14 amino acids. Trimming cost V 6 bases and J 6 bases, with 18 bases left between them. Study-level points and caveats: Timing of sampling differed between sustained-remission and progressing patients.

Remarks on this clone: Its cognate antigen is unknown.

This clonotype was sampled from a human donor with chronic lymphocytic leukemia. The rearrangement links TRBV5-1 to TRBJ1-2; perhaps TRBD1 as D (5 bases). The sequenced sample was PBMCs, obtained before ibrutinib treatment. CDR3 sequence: CASNQNGAGHGYTF. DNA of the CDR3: TGCGCCAGCAACCAAAACGGGGCAGGGCATGGCTACACCTTC.